These T cell receptor beta chains were read from a single sample in a study of cytomegalovirus exposure and HLA in healthy donors. Here immunoSEQ multiplex PCR was the method, and the copy in TCRdb shows in-frame clones only, minus some. This listing includes about 110,000 clones. Sequences were obtained from PBMCs. The receptors were gathered from a man aged 35 to 55 in good health and CMV-seropositive. Both conserved end residues are part of each CDR3. The D gene is left open where the match is weak.

>TRBJ2-5|TRBV6-5|.
TGTGCCAGCAGTTACCAGGGGAACCAAGAGACCCAGTACTTC
CASSYQGNQETQYF
>TRBJ1-5|TRBV28|.
TGTGCCAGCAGTCCCGTTCCCAGACCCCAGCATTTT
CASSPVPRPQHF
>TRBJ1-1|TRBV19|.
TGTGCCAGTAGTGTCAGTCTGTTGAACACTGAAGCTTTCTTT
CASSVSLLNTEAFF
>TRBJ1-2|TRBV18|TRBD1
TGTGCCAGCTCACCAAACCGGGACAGTGCGGATGGCTACACCTTC
CASSPNRDSADGYTF
>TRBJ2-2|TRBV5-1|.
TGCGCCAGCAGCGTTCAGGGTTCCGGGGAGCTGTTTTTT
CASSVQGSGELFF
>TRBJ2-3|TRBV13|TRBD1
TGTGCCAGCAGCACGCGGACAGGGGGGACAGATACGCAGTATTTT
CASSTRTGGTDTQYF
>TRBJ1-3|TRBV25-1|.
TGTGCCAGCAGGGGGGGGGTCAACACCATATATTTT
CASRGGVNTIYF
>TRBJ1-1|TRBV7-9|.
TGTGCCAGCAGCTTAGGGGTAGCAACGTCAATGGACACTGAAGCTTTCTTT
CASSLGVATSMDTEAFF
>TRBJ1-2|TRBV6-1|TRBD1
TGTGCCAGCAGCCGGGGACAGGTCTATGGCTACACCTTC
CASSRGQVYGYTF
>TRBJ2-5|TRBV6-5|TRBD2
TGTGCCAGCAGTCCCGGGGGTAGCGGGGCGGGGACCCAGTACTTC
CASSPGGSGAGTQYF